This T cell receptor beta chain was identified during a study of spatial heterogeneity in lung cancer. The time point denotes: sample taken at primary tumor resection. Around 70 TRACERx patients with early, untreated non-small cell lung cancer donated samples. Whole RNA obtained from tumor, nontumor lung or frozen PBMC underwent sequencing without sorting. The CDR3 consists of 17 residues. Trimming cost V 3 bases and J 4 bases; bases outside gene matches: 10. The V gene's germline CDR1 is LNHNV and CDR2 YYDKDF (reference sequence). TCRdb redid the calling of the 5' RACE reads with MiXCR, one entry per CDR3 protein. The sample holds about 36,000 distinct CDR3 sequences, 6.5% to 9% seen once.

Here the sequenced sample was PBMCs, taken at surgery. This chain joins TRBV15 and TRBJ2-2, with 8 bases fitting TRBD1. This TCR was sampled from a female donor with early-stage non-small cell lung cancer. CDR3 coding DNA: TGTGCCACCAGCAGCGGGACTCTACAGGGGGGCACCGGGGAGCTGTTTTTT. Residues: CATSSGTLQGGTGELFF.